Each of the 8 T cell receptor beta chains below was sequenced from the same sample in a study of CD4 T cells in relation to SARS-CoV-2 and coronaviruses. The unexposed donors gave CD4+ T cells in about 2011-2019, prior to COVID-19. CD4+ T cells were isolated from the cells after roughly 11 days of culture. Some clones are missing from TCRdb's copy, which holds only in-frame ones; the method was immunoSEQ multiplex PCR. In the table there are about 26,000 clones, roughly 66% of which are singletons. These receptors have no identified antigens. Sequencing was performed on CD4+ T cells from PBMCs, cultured in vitro. The receptors shown here come from a human donor in good health.

The chain is built from TRBV4-3 and TRBJ1-3, with D perhaps TRBD1 (6 bases). The ends were cut back, 0 bases at V and 0 bases at J, with 15 bases in the middle. In germline, CDR1 is LGHNA, CDR2 YSLEER. The length of the CDR3 is 18 residues. The CDR3 DNA reads as TGCGCCAGCAGCCAAGATTATCTGGGGGCGTCCTCTGGAAACACCATATATTTT. Translating it yields CASSQDYLGASSGNTIYF.

This clone has only one observation. One end of the junction does not line up with germline, which may come from a read error. The chain is built from TRBV7-7 and TRBJ2-1; TRBD2 agrees at 14 bases. There are 15 residues in the CDR3. Germline lookup yields CDR1 SSHAT and CDR2 FNYEAQ (reference sequence). The DNA of the CDR3 is TGTGCTAGCAGCTCCGGACTAGCGGGAGGCAATGAGCAGTTCTTC. Its translation: CASSSGLAGGNEQFF. Based on the CDR3 plus reference TRBV7-7 and TRBJ2-1, the full variable domain is GAGVSQSPRYKVTKRGQDVTLRCDPISSHATLYWYQQALGQGPEFLTYFNYEAQPDKSGLPSDRFSAERPEGSISTLTIQRTEQRDSAMYRCASSSGLAGGNEQFFGPGTRLTVL.

The rearrangement joins TRBV19 to TRBJ1-5; 9 bases align to TRBD1. CDR3 length equals 16 residues. The V segment lost 4 bases and the J segment 0 bases; nucleotides outside the gene matches: 4. CDR1 and CDR2 (germline): LNHDA, SQIVND (reference sequence). The CDR3 sequence: CASSRGTGRSNQPQHF. CDR3 in DNA: TGTGCCAGTAGTAGGGGGACAGGGCGTAGCAATCAGCCCCAGCATTTT.

This clone appeared a few times. The V and J genes are TRBV19 and TRBJ1-4; 8 nucleotides match TRBD1. Trimming at V came to 7 bases and at J to 8 bases, leaving 6 bases not matched to a gene. CDR1 is LNHDA, CDR2 SQIVND, per germline (reference sequence). The CDR3 contains 13 residues. This chain's CDR3 is CASNVQGVEKLFF. The CDR3 DNA reads TGTGCCAGTAATGTACAGGGGGTCGAAAAACTGTTTTTT.

The J gene is TRBJ2-1, the V gene TRBV10-3, with 14 bases lining up with TRBD2. The germline CDR1 and CDR2 sequences are ENHRY and SYGVKD. Losses at the gene ends were 3 bases for V and 6 bases for J; bases not matched to a gene: 10. The CDR3 extends over 18 amino acids. The CDR3 sequence: CAISEGVGTSGSTNEQFF. For the CDR3, the DNA is TGTGCCATCAGTGAAGGGGTTGGGACTAGCGGGAGTACCAATGAGCAGTTCTTC.

The V and J genes are TRBV2 and TRBJ2-7, with TRBD1 as a possible D gene (5 bases). CDR1 and CDR2 (germline): SNHLY, FYNNEI. The length of the CDR3 is 16 residues. The V end lost 5 bases, the J end lost 2 bases, and 19 bases lay between the germline ends. As DNA, the CDR3 is TGTGCCAGCAGTCAACCCGCAGCAGGGAACCCCTACGAGCAGTACTTC. Residues: CASSQPAAGNPYEQYF.

This sequence joins TRBV5-4 and TRBJ2-7; TRBD2 aligns across 9 bases. Losses at the gene ends were 0 bases for V and 8 bases for J; bases not matched to a gene: 6. The CDR3 covers 14 residues. Germline CDR1 SGHNT, CDR2 YYREEE (reference sequence). The CDR3, as DNA: TGTGCCAGCAGCTTGGAGGCTAGCGGGGCACAGCAGTACTTC. Protein sequence: CASSLEASGAQQYF.

The rearrangement joins TRBV7-9 to TRBJ2-3; possibly TRBD2 for D (5 bases). The CDR3 sequence is 15 residues long. Looked up from germline, CDR1 is SEHNR and CDR2 is FQNEAQ (reference sequence). V was pared by 1 base and J by 2 bases, with 10 bases between. CDR3: CASSLDTGITDTQYF. The CDR3 coding sequence is TGTGCCAGCAGCTTAGATACGGGAATCACAGATACGCAGTATTTT. The full variable domain, its missing parts supplied by reference TRBV7-9 and TRBJ2-3, is DTGVSQNPRHKITKRGQNVTFRCDPISEHNRLYWYRQTLGQGPEFLTYFQNEAQLEKSRLLSDRFSAERPKGSFSTLEIQRTEQGDSAMYLCASSLDTGITDTQYFGPGTRLTVL.